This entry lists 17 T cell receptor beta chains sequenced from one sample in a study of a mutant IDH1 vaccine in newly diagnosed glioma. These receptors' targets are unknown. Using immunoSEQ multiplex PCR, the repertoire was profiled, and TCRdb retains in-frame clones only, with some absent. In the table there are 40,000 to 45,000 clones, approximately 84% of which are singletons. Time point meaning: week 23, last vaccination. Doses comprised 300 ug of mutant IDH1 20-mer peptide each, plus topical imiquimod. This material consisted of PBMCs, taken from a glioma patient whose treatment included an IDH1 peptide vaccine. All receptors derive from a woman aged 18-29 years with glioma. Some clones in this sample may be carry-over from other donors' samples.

CDR3 sequence reads: CASSFPSTETQYF. The CDR3, as DNA: TGTGCCAGCAGCTTCCCTAGCACAGAGACCCAGTACTTC. The gene calls are TRBV7-9 and TRBJ2-5; possible D gene TRBD2, 5 bases. The germline gives CDR1 SEHNR, CDR2 FQNEAQ (reference sequence). Deletions cut 3 bases from V and 4 bases from J, with 9 bases between. The CDR3 is 13 residues long.

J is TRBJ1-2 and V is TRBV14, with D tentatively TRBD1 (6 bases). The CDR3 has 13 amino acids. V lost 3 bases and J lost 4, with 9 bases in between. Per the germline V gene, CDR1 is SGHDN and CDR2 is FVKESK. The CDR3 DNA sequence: TGTGCCAGCAGCCAGACAGGACCCTATGGCTACACCTTC. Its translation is CASSQTGPYGYTF.

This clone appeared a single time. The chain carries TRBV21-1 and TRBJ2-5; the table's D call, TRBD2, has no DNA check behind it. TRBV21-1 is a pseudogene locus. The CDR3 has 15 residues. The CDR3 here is CARWTSLTQGETQYF. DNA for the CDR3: TGTGCCAGGTGGACTAGCCTCACTCAGGGAGAGACCCAGTACTTC.

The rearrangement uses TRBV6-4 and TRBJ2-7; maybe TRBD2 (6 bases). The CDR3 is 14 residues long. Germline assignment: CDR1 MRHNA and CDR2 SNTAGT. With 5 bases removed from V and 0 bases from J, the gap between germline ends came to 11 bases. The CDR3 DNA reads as TGTGCCAGCAGTCCCGCGCGGGACTCCTACGAGCAGTACTTC. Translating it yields CASSPARDSYEQYF.

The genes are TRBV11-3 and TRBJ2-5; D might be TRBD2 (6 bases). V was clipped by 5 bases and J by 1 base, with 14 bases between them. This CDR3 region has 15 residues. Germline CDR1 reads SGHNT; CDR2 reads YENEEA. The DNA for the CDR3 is TGTGCCAGCAGCGAAGAAGGCGGGATCCAAGAGACCCAGTACTTC. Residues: CASSEEGGIQETQYF. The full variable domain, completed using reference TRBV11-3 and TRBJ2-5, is EAGVVQSPRYKIIEKKQPVAFWCNPISGHNTLYWYLQNLGQGPELLIRYENEEAVDDSQLPKDRFSAERLKGVDSTLKIQPAELGDSAVYLCASSEEGGIQETQYFGPGTRLLVL.

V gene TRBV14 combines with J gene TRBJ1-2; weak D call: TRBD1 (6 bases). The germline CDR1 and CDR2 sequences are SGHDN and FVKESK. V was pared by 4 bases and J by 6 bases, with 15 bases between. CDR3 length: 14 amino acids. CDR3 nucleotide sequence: TGTGCCAGCAGCCTTACGGCAGGGGTTGATGGCTACACCTTC. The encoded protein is CASSLTAGVDGYTF.

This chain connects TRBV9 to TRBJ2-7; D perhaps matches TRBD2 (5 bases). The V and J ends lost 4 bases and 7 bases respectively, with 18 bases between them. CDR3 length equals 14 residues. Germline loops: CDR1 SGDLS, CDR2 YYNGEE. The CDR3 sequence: CASSIGLGVGEQYF. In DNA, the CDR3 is TGTGCCAGCAGCATAGGACTTGGCGTTGGGGAGCAGTACTTC.

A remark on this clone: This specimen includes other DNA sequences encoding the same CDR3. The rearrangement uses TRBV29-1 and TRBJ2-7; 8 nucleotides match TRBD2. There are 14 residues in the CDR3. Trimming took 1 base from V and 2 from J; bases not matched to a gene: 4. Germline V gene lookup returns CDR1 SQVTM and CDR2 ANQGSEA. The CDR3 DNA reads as TGCAGCGTTGAAGCGGGAGGGCCGGCCTACGAGCAGTACTTC. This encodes CSVEAGGPAYEQYF.

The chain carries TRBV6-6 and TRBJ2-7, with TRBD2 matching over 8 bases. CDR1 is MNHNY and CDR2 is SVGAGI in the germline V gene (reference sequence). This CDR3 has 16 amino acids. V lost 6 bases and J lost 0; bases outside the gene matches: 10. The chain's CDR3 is CASSQLSGGVSYEQYF. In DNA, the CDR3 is TGTGCCAGCAGCCAACTCTCGGGGGGGGTCTCCTACGAGCAGTACTTC.

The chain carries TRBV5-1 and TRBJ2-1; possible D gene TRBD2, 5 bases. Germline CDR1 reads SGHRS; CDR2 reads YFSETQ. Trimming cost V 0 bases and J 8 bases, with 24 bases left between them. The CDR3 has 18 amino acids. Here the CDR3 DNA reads TGCGCCAGCAGCTTGGGGTCTTTCGGAGGACCGTCGAAGGATGAGCAGTTCTTC. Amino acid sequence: CASSLGSFGGPSKDEQFF. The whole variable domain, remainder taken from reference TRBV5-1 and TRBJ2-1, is KAGVTQTPRYLIKTRGQQVTLSCSPISGHRSVSWYQQTPGQGLQFLFEYFSETQRNKGNFPGRFSGRQFSNSRSEMNVSTLELGDSALYLCASSLGSFGGPSKDEQFFGPGTRLTVL.

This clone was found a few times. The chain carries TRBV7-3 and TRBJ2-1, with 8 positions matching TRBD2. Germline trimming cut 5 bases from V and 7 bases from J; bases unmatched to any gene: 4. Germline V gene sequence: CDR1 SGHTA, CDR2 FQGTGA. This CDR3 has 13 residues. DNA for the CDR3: TGTGCCAGCAGCAAGGGACTAGTAAATGAGCAGTTCTTC. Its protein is CASSKGLVNEQFF.

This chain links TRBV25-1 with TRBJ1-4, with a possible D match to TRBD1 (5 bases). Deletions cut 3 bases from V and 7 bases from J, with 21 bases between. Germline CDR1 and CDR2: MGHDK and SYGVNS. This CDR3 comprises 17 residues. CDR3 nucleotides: TGTGCCAGCAGTGAGATTGGGGACGTCTGGAGCCCTGAAAAACTGTTTTTT. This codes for CASSEIGDVWSPEKLFF.

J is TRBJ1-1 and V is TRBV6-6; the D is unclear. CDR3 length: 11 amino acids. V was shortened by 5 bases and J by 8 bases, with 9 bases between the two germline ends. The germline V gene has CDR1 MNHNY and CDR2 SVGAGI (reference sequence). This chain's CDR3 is CASSLREEAFF. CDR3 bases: TGTGCCAGCAGTCTCCGGGAGGAAGCTTTCTTT.

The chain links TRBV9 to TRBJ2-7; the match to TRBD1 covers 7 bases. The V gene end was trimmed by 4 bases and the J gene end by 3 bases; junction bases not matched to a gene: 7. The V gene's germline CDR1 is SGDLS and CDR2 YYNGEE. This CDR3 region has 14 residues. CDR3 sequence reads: CASSTTGQVYEQYF. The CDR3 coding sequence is TGTGCCAGCAGCACGACAGGGCAGGTCTACGAGCAGTACTTC.

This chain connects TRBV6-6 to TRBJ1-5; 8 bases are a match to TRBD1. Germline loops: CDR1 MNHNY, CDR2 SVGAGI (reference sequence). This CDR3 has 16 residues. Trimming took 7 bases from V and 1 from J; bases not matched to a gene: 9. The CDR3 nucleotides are TGTGCCAGCATCCGTGTACAGGGGGTAAGCAATCAGCCCCAGCATTTT. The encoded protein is CASIRVQGVSNQPQHF.

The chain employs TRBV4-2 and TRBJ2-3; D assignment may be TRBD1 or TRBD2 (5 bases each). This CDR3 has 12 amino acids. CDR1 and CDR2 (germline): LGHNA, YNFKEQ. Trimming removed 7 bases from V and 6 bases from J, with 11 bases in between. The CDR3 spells CASMPWGDTQYF. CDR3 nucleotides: TGTGCCAGCATGCCCTGGGGGGATACGCAGTATTTT.

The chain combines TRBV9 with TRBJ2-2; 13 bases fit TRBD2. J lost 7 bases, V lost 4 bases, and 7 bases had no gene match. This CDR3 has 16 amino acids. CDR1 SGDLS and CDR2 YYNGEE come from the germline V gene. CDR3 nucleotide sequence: TGTGCCAGCAGCTTCGGACTAGCGGGAGCGGACGGGGAGCTGTTTTTT. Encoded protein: CASSFGLAGADGELFF.